These T cell receptor beta chains were read from a single sample in a study of human T cells and chemical hapten exposure. MiXCR, applied by TCRdb to the RACE reads, yields one record per CDR3 protein. The table records 350,000 to 450,000 distinct CDR3 sequences, 5.1% of them present only once. The sample in question was whole blood, obtained in connection with sensitization to the hapten diphenylcyclopropenone (DPC). Receptor source: a woman aged 45-60 years with alopecia areata. Some clones in this sample may be carry-over from other donors' samples. The CDR3 runs from the conserved cysteine through the conserved F or W. A D gene is named only where the DNA matches it firmly. Size is omitted from some rows. Given values are once, few, many or a class for expanded clones.

V gene	D gene	J gene	clone size	CDR3 length	CDR3 protein	CDR3 DNA
TRBV5-1	NA	TRBJ2-5	few	15	CASSLRSGLQETQYF	TGCGCCAGCAGCTTGCGCTCCGGACTCCAAGAGACCCAGTACTTC
TRBV6-2/TRBV6-3	NA	TRBJ1-5	many	14	CASSYPGTNQPQHF	TGTGCCAGCAGTTACCCAGGCACGAATCAGCCCCAGCATTTT
TRBV4-2	NA	TRBJ2-6	many	15	CASSSDSSGANVLTF	TGTGCCAGCAGCAGCGACAGCTCTGGGGCCAACGTCCTGACTTTC
TRBV29-1	NA	TRBJ1-2	NA	14	CSVDVGDADYGYTF	TGCAGCGTTGATGTGGGGGACGCGGACTATGGCTACACCTTC
TRBV12-3/TRBV12-4	NA	TRBJ2-1	many	14	CASRRGLEYNEQFF	TGTGCCAGCAGGCGGGGACTGGAATACAATGAGCAGTTCTTC
TRBV28	NA	TRBJ2-6	NA	19	CASSPISREYPSGANVLTF	TGTGCCAGCAGTCCCATCTCGAGGGAGTATCCCTCTGGGGCCAACGTCCTGACTTTC
TRBV7-9	TRBD2	TRBJ2-1	many	15	CASSSLAGGHNEQFF	TGTGCCAGCAGCTCACTAGCGGGGGGACACAATGAGCAGTTCTTC
TRBV5-6	NA	TRBJ1-1	many	14	CASSLASPGTEAFF	TGTGCCAGCAGCTTGGCCTCCCCTGGCACTGAAGCTTTCTTT
TRBV5-1	TRBD1	TRBJ1-3	many	14	CASSWQGAGNTIYF	TGCGCCAGCAGCTGGCAGGGGGCTGGAAACACCATATATTTT
TRBV6-6	NA	TRBJ2-3	few	15	CASSPDLFNRDTQYF	TGTGCCAGCAGCCCAGACCTATTCAACAGAGATACGCAGTATTTT
TRBV21-1	NA	TRBJ1-2	many	14	CASRFTGGGYGYTF	TGTGCCAGCAGATTTACAGGGGGCGGCTATGGCTACACCTTC
TRBV9	TRBD2	TRBJ2-1	NA	16	CASSVAGTSGYNEQFF	TGTGCCAGCAGCGTAGCAGGGACTAGCGGGTACAATGAGCAGTTCTTC
TRBV13	NA	TRBJ2-7	NA	13	CASSLGRIFEQYF	TGTGCCAGCAGTCTAGGGAGGATTTTCGAGCAGTACTTC
TRBV29-1	NA	TRBJ1-1	NA	13	CSVAPLQNTEAFF	TGCAGCGTTGCGCCCCTACAGAACACTGAAGCTTTCTTT
TRBV2	TRBD1	TRBJ1-4	many	15	CATVRQGATNEKLFF	TGTGCCACCGTACGACAGGGTGCAACTAATGAAAAACTGTTTTTT
TRBV9	TRBD1	TRBJ2-1	few	15	CASRPDRSSYNEQFF	TGTGCCAGCAGACCGGACAGGAGCTCCTACAATGAGCAGTTCTTC
TRBV20-1	NA	TRBJ2-7	many	14	CSAAALLGGDEQYF	TGCAGTGCTGCCGCATTGCTGGGTGGCGACGAGCAGTACTTC
TRBV5-6	NA	TRBJ2-3	NA	16	CASSWGVGGRQDTQYF	TGTGCCAGCAGCTGGGGGGTAGGCGGTCGTCAAGATACGCAGTATTTT
TRBV27	NA	TRBJ2-4	many	15	CASSLQDPAKNIQYF	TGTGCCAGCAGTTTACAGGACCCAGCCAAAAACATTCAGTACTTC
TRBV6-6	NA	TRBJ1-1	many	13	CASSFKEYTEAFF	TGTGCCAGCAGTTTTAAGGAGTACACTGAAGCTTTCTTT
TRBV12-3/TRBV12-4	NA	TRBJ1-1	few	13	CASSWAGSAEAFF	TGTGCCAGCAGTTGGGCGGGCTCAGCTGAAGCTTTCTTT
TRBV10-3	NA	TRBJ2-1	NA	14	CAISESDRYNEQFF	TGTGCCATCAGTGAGTCGGACCGTTACAATGAGCAGTTCTTC
TRBV27	TRBD2	TRBJ2-3	many	17	CASSPASTSGITDTQYF	TGTGCCAGCAGTCCCGCGTCGACTAGCGGGATCACAGATACGCAGTATTTT
TRBV29-1	NA	TRBJ2-7	many	11	CSAQDPHEQYF	TGCAGCGCCCAAGACCCCCACGAGCAGTACTTC
TRBV2	NA	TRBJ2-3	NA	15	CASSEDYASTDTQYF	TGTGCCAGCAGTGAAGACTACGCGAGCACAGATACGCAGTATTTT
TRBV28	TRBD2	TRBJ2-1	many	15	CASSLGLAGRNEQFF	TGTGCCAGCAGTTTAGGTCTAGCGGGACGGAATGAGCAGTTCTTC
TRBV5-1	TRBD1	TRBJ2-3	NA	15	CATSTGDLGTDTQYF	TGCGCCACCTCAACAGGGGACCTAGGCACAGATACGCAGTATTTT
TRBV6-4	NA	TRBJ2-1	many	11	CASSFDGRQFF	TGTGCCAGCAGTTTTGACGGGCGTCAGTTCTTC
TRBV6-1	TRBD2	TRBJ2-1	NA	15	CASRSGSSLTQGKFF	TGTGCCAGCAGAAGCGGGAGTTCTCTTACTCAAGGGAAGTTCTTC
TRBV9	NA	TRBJ1-5	many	14	CASSPGTDNQPQHF	TGTGCCAGCAGCCCCGGGACGGACAATCAGCCCCAGCATTTT
TRBV2	NA	TRBJ1-5	NA	15	CASSRALAQSQPQHF	TGTGCCAGCAGCAGGGCCCTTGCGCAAAGTCAGCCCCAGCATTTT
TRBV9	TRBD1	TRBJ2-1	few	14	CASSPYRGWNEQFF	TGTGCCAGCAGCCCTTACAGGGGGTGGAATGAGCAGTTCTTC
TRBV20-1	TRBD1	TRBJ1-2	NA	15	CSASGTTDRGDGYTF	TGCAGTGCTAGCGGAACTACGGACAGGGGGGATGGCTACACCTTC
TRBV2	TRBD2	TRBJ2-7	many	16	CASSENLAGGSYEQYF	TGTGCCAGCAGTGAAAACCTAGCGGGAGGGTCTTACGAGCAGTACTTC
TRBV28	NA	TRBJ2-7	many	14	CASWGFGTAYEQYF	TGTGCCAGCTGGGGTTTTGGGACGGCCTACGAGCAGTACTTC
TRBV29-1	NA	TRBJ2-6	NA	15	CSVAQGSSGANVLTF	TGCAGCGTTGCCCAGGGATCCTCTGGGGCCAACGTCCTGACTTTC
TRBV7-2	TRBD1	TRBJ1-1	few	14	CASRSGQGNTEAFF	TGTGCCAGCAGATCTGGACAGGGCAACACTGAAGCTTTCTTT
TRBV7-2	TRBD1	TRBJ2-4	NA	16	CASSFDRALAKNIQYF	TGTGCCAGCAGCTTCGACAGGGCATTAGCCAAAAACATTCAGTACTTC
TRBV25-1	NA	TRBJ2-7	few	16	CASSDPRGGSSYEQYF	TGTGCCAGCAGTGACCCGAGGGGGGGGAGCTCCTACGAGCAGTACTTC
TRBV12-3/TRBV12-4	NA	TRBJ2-3	many	13	CASSPTRVTTQYF	TGTGCCAGCTCTCCTACCAGGGTCACAACGCAGTATTTT
TRBV11-2	TRBD1	TRBJ2-6	few	17	CASSKGQGLSGANVLTF	TGTGCCAGCTCGAAAGGACAGGGACTCTCTGGGGCCAACGTCCTGACTTTC
TRBV10-1	TRBD1	TRBJ2-7	NA	14	CASSVDRAPYEQYF	TGCGCCAGCAGTGTCGACAGGGCCCCCTACGAGCAGTACTTC
TRBV20-1	NA	TRBJ1-2	few	13	CSARVPRERSYTF	TGCAGTGCTAGAGTTCCCAGGGAAAGGAGCTACACCTTC
TRBV13	NA	TRBJ1-3	few	16	CASSLGRGASGNTIYF	TGTGCCAGCAGCTTAGGCCGAGGGGCTTCTGGAAACACCATATATTTT
TRBV19	TRBD2	TRBJ2-5	NA	16	CASSIGLAGTQETQYF	TGTGCCAGTAGTATTGGACTAGCCGGGACCCAAGAGACCCAGTACTTC
TRBV6-6	NA	TRBJ2-7	few	13	CASSTVNPYEQYF	TGTGCCAGCAGCACAGTGAACCCCTACGAGCAGTACTTC
TRBV29-1	NA	TRBJ2-2	many	13	CSVEDPGVGELFF	TGCAGCGTTGAAGACCCGGGGGTCGGGGAGCTGTTTTTT
TRBV20-1	NA	TRBJ2-3	NA	14	CSAPPALITDTQYF	TGCAGTGCTCCCCCGGCGCTTATCACAGATACGCAGTATTTT
TRBV27	NA	TRBJ1-6	few	14	CASSYGTSNSPLHF	TGTGCCAGCAGTTACGGGACAAGTAATTCACCCCTCCACTTT
TRBV27	NA	TRBJ2-6	many	13	CASSFSGANVLTF	TGTGCCAGCAGTTTCTCTGGGGCCAACGTCCTGACTTTC
TRBV28	TRBD2	TRBJ2-1	many	16	CASSPTGTSGDNEQFF	TGTGCCAGCAGTCCCACCGGGACTAGCGGGGACAATGAGCAGTTCTTC
TRBV11-2	TRBD2	TRBJ2-7	many	14	CASSLGPGGYEQYF	TGTGCCAGCAGCTTAGGACCGGGGGGCTACGAGCAGTACTTC
TRBV4-3	TRBD2	TRBJ2-3	many	17	CASSQSSTRDYTDTQYF	TGCGCCAGCAGCCAGTCATCAACCAGGGACTACACAGATACGCAGTATTTT
TRBV3-1	NA	TRBJ2-7	many	15	CASSQGATGSYEQYF	TGTGCCAGCAGCCAAGGAGCGACCGGCTCCTACGAGCAGTACTTC
TRBV28	NA	TRBJ2-7	few	15	CASSLPQGIINEQYF	TGTGCCAGCAGTCTACCCCAGGGGATAATCAACGAGCAGTACTTC
TRBV10-3	NA	TRBJ1-6	NA	18	CAISEWDPRSSYNSPLHF	TGTGCCATCAGTGAGTGGGACCCCCGGAGCTCCTATAATTCACCCCTCCACTTT